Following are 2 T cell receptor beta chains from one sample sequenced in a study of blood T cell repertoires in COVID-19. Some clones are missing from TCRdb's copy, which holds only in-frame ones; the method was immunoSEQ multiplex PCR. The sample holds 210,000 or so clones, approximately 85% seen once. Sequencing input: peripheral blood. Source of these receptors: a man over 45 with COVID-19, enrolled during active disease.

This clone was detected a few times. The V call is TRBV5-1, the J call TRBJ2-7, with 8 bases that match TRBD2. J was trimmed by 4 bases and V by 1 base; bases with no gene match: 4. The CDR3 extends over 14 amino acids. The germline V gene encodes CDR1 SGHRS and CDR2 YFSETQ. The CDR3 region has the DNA TGCGCCAGCAGCTTGTCGGGGGGGAATTACGAGCAGTACTTC. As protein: CASSLSGGNYEQYF.

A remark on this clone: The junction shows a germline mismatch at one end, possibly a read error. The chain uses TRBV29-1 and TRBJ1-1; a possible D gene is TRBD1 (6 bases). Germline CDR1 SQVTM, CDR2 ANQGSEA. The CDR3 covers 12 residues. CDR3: CSVGTGNPEAFF. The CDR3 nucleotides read TGCAGCGTTGGAACAGGGAACCCTGAAGCTTTCTTT.